The clone carrying this T cell receptor beta chain was seen at least ten times. Its antigen is currently unknown. TCRdb itself ran the reads through MiXCR, one entry per CDR3 protein. Of thousands of distinct CDR3 sequences listed, 18% were seen once; the top ten hold roughly 54%. This entry comes from a study of liver allograft versus peripheral blood T cells. Study-wide context: Transplanted-liver T cell receptor repertoires were compared with recipients' peripheral blood repertoires.

Findings and caveats of the study: Within liver allografts, T cell receptor repertoires were reportedly different from those in peripheral blood.

CDR3 length equals 15 residues. Germline lookup yields CDR1 MNHEY and CDR2 SVGAGI. Trimming removed 3 bases from V and 3 bases from J; junction bases left unmatched: 5. This clonotype originated in a human patient who had a liver transplant. Some T cells may originate from the graft donor. This chain connects TRBV6-5 to TRBJ2-7; 10 nucleotides match TRBD2. The CDR3, as DNA: TGTGCCAGCAGTTATCTCGGGACTAGCGTCTACGAGCAGTACTTC. As protein: CASSYLGTSVYEQYF.